The 22 T cell receptor beta chains below come from one sample, sequenced in a study of T cells in Graves' hyperthyroidism and ophthalmopathy. Amplified TCR beta CDR3 regions derived from RNA transcripts. Primed by the HTBI set, a first-round RT-PCR was run on the TCR CDR3. One entry per CDR3 protein results from TCRdb running MiXCR on the multiplex PCR reads. The sample has fewer than 350,000 distinct CDR3 sequences; about 20% are singletons. The specimen was blood. These TCRs come from a woman in her forties or fifties with Graves' hyperthyroidism.

This clonotype was observed a few times. The chain joins TRBV5-1 to TRBJ2-1; D unresolved. The CDR3 length is 15 residues. The V and J ends lost 0 bases and 0 bases respectively, with 7 bases between them. From germline, CDR1 is SGHRS and CDR2 YFSETQ. CDR3 loop: CASSLGWSSYNEQFF. CDR3 DNA: TGCGCCAGCAGCTTGGGGTGGAGCTCCTACAATGAGCAGTTCTTC.

This clonotype was seen many times. The genes are TRBV18 and TRBJ1-3; D gene unclear. CDR1 is KGHSH, CDR2 LQKENI, per germline. The CDR3 covers 14 residues. Between the trimmed V and J ends, which lost 6 bases and 0 bases, there was a span of 9 bases. The CDR3 DNA follows: TGTGCCAGCTCGCCAAATCGCTCTGGAAACACCATATATTTT. Amino acid sequence: CASSPNRSGNTIYF.

A few counts support this clonotype. V gene TRBV5-1 combines with J gene TRBJ2-7; D is unresolved. This CDR3 comprises 13 residues. Germline V gene data show CDR1 as SGHRS and CDR2 as YFSETQ. Trimming stripped 0 bases from V and 4 bases from J, with 8 bases between. This CDR3 reads CASSLDRWYEQYF. For the CDR3, the DNA is TGCGCCAGCAGCTTGGATAGGTGGTACGAGCAGTACTTC. Based on the CDR3 plus reference TRBV5-1 and TRBJ2-7, the full variable domain is KAGVTQTPRYLIKTRGQQVTLSCSPISGHRSVSWYQQTPGQGLQFLFEYFSETQRNKGNFPGRFSGRQFSNSRSEMNVSTLELGDSALYLCASSLDRWYEQYFGPGTRLTVT.

This clonotype was seen ten or more times. V usage is TRBV6-6 and J usage is TRBJ2-3, with 12 bases identical to TRBD2. Germline V gives CDR1 MNHNY, CDR2 SVGAGI (reference sequence). Losses at the gene ends were 2 bases for V and 5 bases for J; bases not matched to a gene: 5. This CDR3 comprises 16 residues. The CDR3 nucleotides are TGTGCCAGCAGTTACCTAGCGGGAGGGCACGAAGATACGCAGTATTTT. Residues: CASSYLAGGHEDTQYF.

V is TRBV30 and J is TRBJ2-1, with D possibly being TRBD2 (6 bases). In germline, CDR1 is GTSNPN, CDR2 SVGIG (reference sequence). With 2 bases removed from V and 10 bases from J, the gap between germline ends came to 9 bases. The CDR3 contains 11 residues. The DNA for the CDR3 is TGTGCCTGGAGTCCCCTAGCGGAGCAGTTCTTC. This codes for CAWSPLAEQFF.

This clonotype turned up a few times. The V and J genes are TRBV28 and TRBJ2-7; possibly TRBD2 for D (5 bases). The CDR3 has 12 amino acids. The V gene lost 6 bases and the J gene lost 4 bases, with 10 bases spanning the gap. Looked up from germline, CDR1 is MDHEN and CDR2 is SYDVKM. CDR3 region: CASSERGYEQYF. CDR3 sequence (DNA): TGTGCCAGCAGCGAAAGAGGGTACGAGCAGTACTTC. The whole variable domain, filled in from reference TRBV28 and TRBJ2-7, reads DVKVTQSSRYLVKRTGEKVFLECVQDMDHENMFWYRQDPGLGLRLIYFSYDVKMKEKGDIPEGYSVSREKKERFSLILESASTNQTSMYLCASSERGYEQYFGPGTRLTVT.

The V gene is TRBV13, the J gene TRBJ2-7; D is perhaps TRBD1 or TRBD2 (5 bases each). The DNA end favors TRBJ2-1, so the J call may be wrong. Germline loops: CDR1 PRHDT, CDR2 FYEKMQ (reference sequence). This CDR3 comprises 15 residues. The CDR3 loop is CASSQSRDRAYEQFF. CDR3 coding DNA: TGTGCCAGCAGCCAAAGTCGGGACCGGGCCTACGAGCAGTTCTTC.

In this sample, this clonotype turned up many times. The chain has TRBV3-1 and TRBJ1-2; the D gene is possibly TRBD1 (5 bases). Trimming cost V 3 bases and J 2 bases, with 13 bases left between them. This CDR3 is built from 15 residues. CDR1 is LGHDT and CDR2 is YNNKEL in the germline V gene (reference sequence). The CDR3 nucleotides read TGTGCCAGCAGCCATCCGGGACGGGGGAACTATGGCTACACCTTC. Protein product: CASSHPGRGNYGYTF.

This clonotype has more than one count but fewer than ten. The chain combines TRBV6-1 with TRBJ2-1; 8 nucleotides align to TRBD1. J was trimmed by 5 bases and V by 6 bases; bases with no gene match: 3. Germline V gene lookup returns CDR1 MNHNS and CDR2 SASEGT. The CDR3 length is 13 residues. This CDR3 is CASRRQGHNEQFF. DNA of the CDR3: TGTGCCAGCAGGAGACAGGGGCACAATGAGCAGTTCTTC.

This clonotype was recorded many times. The chain has TRBV5-1 and TRBJ2-1; tentatively, D is TRBD2 (6 bases). CDR1 is SGHRS and CDR2 is YFSETQ in the germline V gene. The germline V and J ends were trimmed by 0 bases and 4 bases, with 17 bases remaining between them. CDR3 length: 17 amino acids. The DNA of the CDR3 is TGCGCCAGCAGCTTGGGGTACCGGCGGCGGGGTTACAATGAGCAGTTCTTC. Amino acids: CASSLGYRRRGYNEQFF.

Many counts were recorded for this clonotype. The chain has TRBV5-6 and TRBJ2-1, with 8 nucleotides matching TRBD2. V shed 2 bases and J 7 bases; nucleotides not matched to a gene: 5. CDR1 SGHDT and CDR2 YYEEEE come from the germline V gene. The CDR3 contains 14 residues. Here the CDR3 DNA reads TGTGCCAGCAGCTTCGGCGCGGGAGGTAATGAGCAGTTCTTC. Its translation: CASSFGAGGNEQFF. Supplemented by reference TRBV5-6 and TRBJ2-1, the full variable domain reads DAGVTQSPTHLIKTRGQQVTLRCSPKSGHDTVSWYQQALGQGPQFIFQYYEEEERQRGNFPDRFSGHQFPNYSSELNVNALLLGDSALYLCASSFGAGGNEQFFGPGTRLTVL.

This clonotype showed up just once. This chain links TRBV7-9 with TRBJ2-2; D not certain. The V gene's germline CDR1 is SEHNR and CDR2 FQNEAQ (reference sequence). Trimming pared 7 bases from V and 1 base from J, leaving 16 bases between. The CDR3 is 16 amino acids. The CDR3 reads CASNRGGTQNTGELFF. Written as DNA, the CDR3 is TGTGCCAGCAACCGAGGTGGTACTCAGAACACCGGGGAGCTGTTTTTT.

This clonotype was seen ten or more times. This rearrangement joins TRBV18 to TRBJ2-2; D may match TRBD1 or TRBD2 (5 bases each). The CDR3 length is 16 residues. Trimming pared 2 bases from V and 4 bases from J, leaving 14 bases between. Germline V gene lookup returns CDR1 KGHSH and CDR2 LQKENI. The CDR3 nucleotides read TGTGCCAGCTCACCAGAGCGAGGGGCCGGCACCGGGGAGCTGTTTTTT. As protein: CASSPERGAGTGELFF.

This clonotype was observed at least ten times. V and J are TRBV7-2 and TRBJ2-1, with 13 nucleotides matching TRBD2. Per the germline V gene, CDR1 is SGHTA and CDR2 is FQGNSA. The V and J ends lost 6 bases and 7 bases, in that order; junction bases with no gene match: 3. The CDR3 extends over 14 amino acids. The CDR3 nucleotides are TGTGCCAGCAGACTAGCGGGAGGGAAGAATGAGCAGTTCTTC. This codes for CASRLAGGKNEQFF.

J is TRBJ2-7 and V is TRBV6-1, with TRBD2 matching 9 bases. V gave up 5 bases and J gave up 3 bases; unmatched junction bases: 11. Germline V lookup: CDR1 MNHNS, CDR2 SASEGT. The CDR3 is 16 residues long. CDR3 nucleotide sequence: TGTGCCAGCAGTTTTCCCGATCGACTAGCGGACTACGAGCAGTACTTC. Protein sequence: CASSFPDRLADYEQYF.

On this clonotype itself: Since a much larger clone is just one base distant, this may be a read error. The chain couples TRBV6-5 to TRBJ2-5; D remains ambiguous. This CDR3 has 13 amino acids. Germline CDR1 and CDR2: MNHEY and SVGAGI. The V end was cut by 4 bases, the J end by 4 bases, with 10 bases between. Here the CDR3 DNA reads TGTGCCAGCAGTTCCTCGTGGAGAGAGACCCAGTACTTC. Its translation: CASSSSWRETQYF.

V and J are TRBV27 and TRBJ1-2; TRBD1 aligns across 9 bases. The CDR3 has 14 amino acids. From germline, CDR1 is MNHEY and CDR2 SMNVEV (reference sequence). V lost 8 bases and J lost 2; bases outside the gene matches: 6. CDR3 sequence reads: CASALTGGNYGYTF. CDR3 bases: TGTGCCAGCGCCTTGACAGGGGGGAACTATGGCTACACCTTC.

This clonotype was observed a few times. CDR3 in amino acids: CASSVDWDFETQYF. In DNA form, the CDR3 reads TGTGCCAGCAGCGTAGATTGGGACTTCGAGACCCAGTACTTC. This rearrangement joins TRBV9 to TRBJ2-5, with D tentatively TRBD2 (6 bases). The CDR3 spans 14 residues. V was cut by 0 bases and J by 5 bases, with 11 bases left in between. Germline CDR1 reads SGDLS; CDR2 reads YYNGEE. Full variable domain (remainder filled in from reference TRBV9 and TRBJ2-5): DSGVTQTPKHLITATGQRVTLRCSPRSGDLSVYWYQQSLDQGLQFLIQYYNGEERAKGNILERFSAQQFPDLHSELNLSSLELGDSALYFCASSVDWDFETQYFGPGTRLLVL.

The chain employs TRBV7-8 and TRBJ2-1; 9 positions match TRBD2. Germline V CDR1 and CDR2: SGHVS, FQNEAQ. The CDR3 runs 14 residues. V trimming: 4 bases; J trimming: 8 bases; junction bases outside the gene matches: 6. CDR3 in DNA: TGTGCCAGCAGCTCGGGACTAGCTCAGGATGAGCAGTTCTTC. Protein sequence: CASSSGLAQDEQFF.

This clonotype has only a few counts. The rearrangement links TRBV10-3 to TRBJ1-1; 9 nucleotides align to TRBD1. Losses at the gene ends were 10 bases for V and 4 bases for J; bases not matched to a gene: 7. The germline CDR1 and CDR2 sequences are ENHRY and SYGVKD. CDR3 size: 13 residues. The CDR3 loop reads CATTGTGTTEAFF. The DNA of the CDR3 is TGTGCCACCACCGGGACAGGGACCACTGAAGCTTTCTTT.

This clonotype was counted only a few times. The chain links TRBV10-1 to TRBJ2-2; D is possibly TRBD1 (6 bases). Per germline, CDR1 WNHNN and CDR2 SYGVQD (reference sequence). The CDR3 spans 13 residues. V dropped 8 bases and J dropped 0 bases, with 7 bases sitting between them. The CDR3 bases are TGCGCCAGCGGGACACCGAACACCGGGGAGCTGTTTTTT. Its protein is CASGTPNTGELFF.

The chain couples TRBV6-1 to TRBJ2-1; 9 bases line up with TRBD1. Germline values: CDR1 MNHNS, CDR2 SASEGT. The CDR3 totals 12 residues. V shed 4 bases and J 9 bases; nucleotides not matched to a gene: 1. The CDR3 region is CASSGQGGEQFF. In DNA, the CDR3 is TGTGCCAGCAGTGGACAGGGGGGTGAGCAGTTCTTC.